Each of the 4 T cell receptor beta chains below was sequenced from the same sample in a study of molecular identifiers for immune sequencing clone quantification. TCRdb re-analysed the PCR reads in MiXCR, keeping a single row per CDR3 protein. The sample holds 490,000 or so distinct CDR3 sequences; roughly 26% are singletons and the top ten take roughly 0.79%. The material sequenced was naive CD8+ T cells from blood, with Jurkat cell RNA spiked in. Specified subset: FACS-sorted CD8+CD4-CCR7+CD45RA+ naive T cells. Receptor source: a human donor in good health. Some libraries in this study had Jurkat cell RNA spiked in.

This clonotype has just a few counts. The rearrangement joins TRBV4-1 to TRBJ2-7; D call uncertain. Germline CDR1 is MGHRA and CDR2 is YSYEKL. V was clipped by 0 bases and J by 2 bases, with 14 bases between them. The CDR3 has 16 residues. The CDR3 sequence: CASSQERSLVAYEQYF. The CDR3 nucleotides read TGCGCCAGCAGCCAAGAACGGTCCCTCGTTGCCTACGAGCAGTACTTC.

This clonotype was counted many times. This rearrangement joins TRBV12-3 or TRBV12-4 to TRBJ2-1; 7 bases agree with TRBD2. V lost 4 bases to trimming and J lost 4 bases; unmatched junction nucleotides: 1. The CDR3 is 13 amino acids. DNA of the CDR3: TGTGCCAGCAGTTCCGGGGGGTACAATGAGCAGTTCTTC. Amino acids: CASSSGGYNEQFF.

Written as DNA, the CDR3 is TGCGCCAGCAGCCAAGTATCCGGGGCGCCAACCTACGAGCAGTACTTC. This encodes CASSQVSGAPTYEQYF. The rearrangement joins TRBV4-1 to TRBJ2-7; the D call may be TRBD1 or TRBD2 (5 bases each). CDR1 MGHRA and CDR2 YSYEKL come from the germline V gene. V lost 1 base, J lost 2 bases, and 15 bases lay in between. The CDR3 spans 16 residues.

This sequence joins TRBV4-3 and TRBJ1-1, with 7 bases lining up with TRBD1. Looked up from germline, CDR1 is LGHNA and CDR2 is YSLEER. The V gene end was trimmed by 0 bases and the J gene end by 5 bases; junction bases not matched to a gene: 9. The CDR3 is made up of 16 amino acids. The CDR3 DNA reads TGCGCCAGCAGCCAAGATTTCGGGACAGCCAAGACTGAAGCTTTCTTT. Its protein product is CASSQDFGTAKTEAFF.